This T cell receptor beta chain stems from a study of cytomegalovirus exposure and HLA in healthy donors. Regarding the study as a whole: V- and J-gene trimming of TCR beta was linked (in a later analysis) to a missense DCLRE1C variant. The study designated 150 or so TCR beta chains cytomegalovirus-associated. Generally TCR sequences proved uncommon, though certain public TCRs appeared in numerous donors.

The CDR3 sequence is 14 residues long. CDR1 is SGHRS and CDR2 is YFSETQ in the germline V gene. The ends were cut back, 4 bases at V and 7 bases at J, with 17 bases in the middle. 13 Jbeta primers and 60 Vbeta primers were used for the PCR. Profiling relied on immunoSEQ multiplex PCR, and the TCRdb table lists in-frame clones only, not all of them. The table lists 200,000 or so clones, 70% of them singletons. Concerning this clone itself: The antigen is not known.

The chain joins TRBV5-1 to TRBJ1-1; the D gene is possibly TRBD1 (6 bases). What was sequenced was PBMCs. The TCR comes from a man aged 35-49 years in good health and CMV-seropositive. The CDR3 sequence is CASSQLQGGGEAFF. The CDR3 DNA reads TGCGCCAGCAGCCAACTACAGGGCGGGGGTGAAGCTTTCTTT.